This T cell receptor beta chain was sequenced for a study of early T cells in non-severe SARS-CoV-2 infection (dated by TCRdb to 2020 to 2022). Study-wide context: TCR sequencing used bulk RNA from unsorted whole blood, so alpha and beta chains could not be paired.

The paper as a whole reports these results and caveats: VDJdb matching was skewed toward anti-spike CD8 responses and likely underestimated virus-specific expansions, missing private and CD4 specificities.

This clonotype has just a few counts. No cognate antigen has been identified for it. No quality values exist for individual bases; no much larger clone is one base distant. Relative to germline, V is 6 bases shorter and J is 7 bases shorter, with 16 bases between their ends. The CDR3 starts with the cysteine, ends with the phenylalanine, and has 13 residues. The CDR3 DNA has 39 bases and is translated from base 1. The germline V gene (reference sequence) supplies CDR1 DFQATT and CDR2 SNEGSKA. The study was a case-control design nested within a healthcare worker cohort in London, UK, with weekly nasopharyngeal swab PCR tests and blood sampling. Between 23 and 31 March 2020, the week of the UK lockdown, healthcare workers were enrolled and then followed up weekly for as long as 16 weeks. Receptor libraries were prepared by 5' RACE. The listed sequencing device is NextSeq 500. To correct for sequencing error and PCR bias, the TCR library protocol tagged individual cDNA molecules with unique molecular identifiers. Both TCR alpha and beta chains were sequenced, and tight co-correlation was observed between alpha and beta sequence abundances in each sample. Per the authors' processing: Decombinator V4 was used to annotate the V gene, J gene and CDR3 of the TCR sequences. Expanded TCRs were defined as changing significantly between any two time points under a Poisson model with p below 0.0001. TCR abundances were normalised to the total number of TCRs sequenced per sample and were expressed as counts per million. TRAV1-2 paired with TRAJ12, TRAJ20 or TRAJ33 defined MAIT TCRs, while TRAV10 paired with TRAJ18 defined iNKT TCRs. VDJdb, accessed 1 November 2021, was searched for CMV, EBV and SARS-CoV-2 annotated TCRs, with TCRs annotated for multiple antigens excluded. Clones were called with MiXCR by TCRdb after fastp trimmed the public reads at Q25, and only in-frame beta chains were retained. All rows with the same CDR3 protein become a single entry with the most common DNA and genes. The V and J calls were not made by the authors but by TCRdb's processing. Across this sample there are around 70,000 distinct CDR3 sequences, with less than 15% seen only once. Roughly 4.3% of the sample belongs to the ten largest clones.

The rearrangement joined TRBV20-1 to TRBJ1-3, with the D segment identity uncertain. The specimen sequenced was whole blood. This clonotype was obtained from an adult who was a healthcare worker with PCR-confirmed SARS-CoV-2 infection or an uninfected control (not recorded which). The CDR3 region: CSAKMRPRNTIYF. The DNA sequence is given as TGCAGTGCGAAAATGAGGCCCCGTAACACCATATATTTT.